The sample holds one count of the clone carrying this T cell receptor (beta chain). Antigen: not known. The V and J ends lost 3 bases and 2 bases respectively, with 13 bases between them. Per germline, CDR1 MNHEY and CDR2 SMNVEV (reference sequence). CDR3 length: 15 amino acids. These data belong to a study of OX40 agonist ivuxolimab in advanced cancers. Study context: Cancers in dose escalation were hepatocellular, melanoma, renal cell and head and neck.

Baseline was the first blood sampling point, followed by cycle 4 day 1 and cycle 7 day 1. Study-level results: In the 0.1 to 3.0 mg/kg range, CD4+ and CD8+ blood T cells had expanded clonally by week 6.

Profiling relied on immunoSEQ multiplex PCR, and the TCRdb table lists in-frame clones only, not all of them. Of approximately 70,000 clones in the sample, around 86% were seen once. The sample here was CD4+ or CD8+ T cells sorted from blood, taken in a trial of the OX40 agonist ivuxolimab. The rearrangement joins TRBV27 to TRBJ1-2; a weak D match, TRBD1 (5 bases). The receptor comes from an adult with an advanced solid tumor such as melanoma, head and neck, liver or kidney cancer. CDR3: CASSFYGGSNYGYTF. CDR3 DNA sequence: TGTGCCAGCAGTTTCTACGGGGGGTCCAACTATGGCTACACCTTC.